Listed below are T cell receptor beta chains from one sample, sequenced in a study of CD8 T cells in ankylosing spondylitis. From the 5' RACE reads, TCRdb called clonotypes with MiXCR, one entry per CDR3 protein. The table shows around 300,000 distinct CDR3 sequences, with roughly 20% occurring only once. The sequenced sample was blood, either unsorted or a sorted T cell fraction (not recorded which). All receptors come from a female donor with ankylosing spondylitis or in good health (not recorded which). Each CDR3 is given with its conserved first and last residue. The order of the fields is clone size, V gene, CDR3 protein. Only part of the rows carry a size: once, few, many, or a class if the clone is expanded.

clone_size: NA
v_call: TRBV20-1
cdr3_aa: CSASGTASTDTQYF

clone_size: few
v_call: TRBV28
cdr3_aa: CASSDSGSRAYEQYF

clone_size: NA
v_call: TRBV20-1
cdr3_aa: CSVRSGLAGNEQFF

clone_size: many
v_call: TRBV28
cdr3_aa: CASSAAVGLQETQYF

clone_size: few
v_call: TRBV20-1
cdr3_aa: CSARVDGYSNQPQHF

clone_size: NA
v_call: TRBV5-4
cdr3_aa: CASSLFREEQYF

clone_size: NA
v_call: TRBV9
cdr3_aa: CASSVGQIQWDTQYF

clone_size: NA
v_call: TRBV27
cdr3_aa: CASGTSGGRYNEQFF

clone_size: many
v_call: TRBV29-1
cdr3_aa: CSALKSLDPFTGFRGEQYF

clone_size: few
v_call: TRBV20-1
cdr3_aa: CSAGSTFSSYEQYF

clone_size: few
v_call: TRBV12-3/TRBV12-4
cdr3_aa: CASSLRQGSYGYTF

clone_size: few
v_call: TRBV20-1
cdr3_aa: CSARTSGANVLTF

clone_size: many
v_call: TRBV12-3/TRBV12-4
cdr3_aa: CASSSTSGRGYNEQFF

clone_size: many
v_call: TRBV12-3/TRBV12-4
cdr3_aa: CASSWDRYSYEQYF

clone_size: many
v_call: TRBV20-1
cdr3_aa: CSALMGYSNQPQHF

clone_size: NA
v_call: TRBV12-3/TRBV12-4
cdr3_aa: CASSSTAGRYNEQFF

clone_size: few
v_call: TRBV4-3
cdr3_aa: CASSPTGFYEQYF

clone_size: many
v_call: TRBV20-1
cdr3_aa: CSARPGTNTEAFF

clone_size: NA
v_call: TRBV12-3/TRBV12-4
cdr3_aa: CASSFGRREETQYF

clone_size: many
v_call: TRBV12-3/TRBV12-4
cdr3_aa: CASSFGGGGQPQHF

clone_size: few
v_call: TRBV20-1
cdr3_aa: CSARVGAGGTDTQYF

clone_size: NA
v_call: TRBV24-1
cdr3_aa: CATSQGGSTEAFF

clone_size: many
v_call: TRBV29-1
cdr3_aa: CSVSRADTQYF

clone_size: few
v_call: TRBV5-1
cdr3_aa: CASSQDGASNQPQHF

clone_size: few
v_call: TRBV20-1
cdr3_aa: CSAGRGGYSGNTIYF